This TCR beta chain emerged from a study of CD4 and CD8 cells across lung adenocarcinoma regions. The patients had localized lung adenocarcinoma, a non-small cell subtype. The CDR3 loop spans 14 amino acids. V lost 5 bases and J lost 5, with 15 bases in between. Looked up from germline, CDR1 is MNHEY and CDR2 is SMNVEV (reference sequence). TCRdb reprocessed the PCR reads via MiXCR and lists one record per CDR3 protein. The top ten hold 40% to 55% of the sample, which has roughly 10,000 distinct CDR3 sequences, 45% to 55% seen once. The chain recombines TRBV27 with TRBJ2-5; D gene ambiguous. The sequenced sample was CD8+ T cells from the margin of a lung tumor. The clonotype was recovered from a female donor with lung adenocarcinoma. The CD4 and CD8 labels of this study may be unreliable. CDR3 sequence (DNA): TGTGCCAGCAGTCCCCGACGAGGTCAGGAGACCCAGTACTTC. Its translation: CASSPRRGQETQYF.